One T cell receptor (beta chain) is described in this entry. The data were taken from a study of shared clonotypes between healthy human individuals. Study details: Those who served as donors were two women and a few men between the ages of 18 and 49. Researchers assigned three CD4 naive, three CD4 memory, two CD8 naive and one CD8 memory plate to each donor.

Each subset's genomic DNA was split evenly across several immunoSEQ plates. Libraries were prepared by immunoSEQ multiplex PCR; TCRdb keeps only in-frame clonotypes and omits some of them. The sample has some 500,000 clones; less than 96% are singletons. Germline assignment: CDR1 MDHEN and CDR2 SYDVKM. Trimming left V 3 bases short and J 2 bases short, with 13 bases between. The CDR3 covers 16 residues. The chain uses TRBV28 and TRBJ2-2; D is unclear. The clonotype comes from a woman aged 30 to 39 in good health. The sequencing input was naive CD4+ T cells sorted from blood. Noted subset: CD45RA+ positively selected. CDR3 nucleotides: TGTGCCAGCAGTTTGCCCCTTTCAGCCAACACCGGGGAGCTGTTTTTT. Translated, it gives CASSLPLSANTGELFF.